One sample yielded the 6 T cell receptor beta chains listed below, sequenced in a study of blood T cell repertoires in COVID-19. The table came from immunoSEQ multiplex PCR; TCRdb's copy has only in-frame clones and leaves some out. The sample has approximately 330,000 clones, approximately 88% seen once. The source material was peripheral blood. Receptors were obtained from a woman in her forties or fifties with active or convalescent COVID-19.

The chain uses TRBV6-6 and TRBJ1-4, with a possible D match to TRBD1 (6 bases). V lost 6 bases to trimming and J lost 8 bases, with 13 bases between them. The CDR3 covers 13 residues. CDR1 MNHNY and CDR2 SVGAGI come from the germline V gene (reference sequence). The DNA of the CDR3 is TGTGCCAGCAGGGACGACACAGGGGAAAAACTGTTTTTT. It yields the protein CASRDDTGEKLFF.

V gene TRBV7-2 combines with J gene TRBJ2-5; 13 nucleotides agree with TRBD2. CDR1 SGHTA and CDR2 FQGNSA come from the germline V gene. The CDR3 sequence is 15 residues long. The V gene end was trimmed by 5 bases and the J gene end by 1 base; junction bases not matched to a gene: 1. For the CDR3, the DNA is TGTGCCAGCAGCAGGACTAGCGGGAGCCAAGAGACCCAGTACTTC. Encoded protein: CASSRTSGSQETQYF.

The gene calls are TRBV7-3 and TRBJ1-1, with unresolved D. The CDR3 covers 14 residues. The germline V and J ends were trimmed by 5 bases and 1 base, with 11 bases remaining between them. Germline loops: CDR1 SGHTA, CDR2 FQGTGA. CDR3 nucleotides: TGTGCCAGCAGCCGGAGTCACTCGAACACTGAAGCTTTCTTT. It codes for CASSRSHSNTEAFF.

The chain couples TRBV6-6 to TRBJ1-2; D possibly corresponds to TRBD1 (6 bases). Trimming pared 0 bases from V and 8 bases from J, leaving 19 bases between. The CDR3 length is 16 residues. Germline V gene lookup returns CDR1 MNHNY and CDR2 SVGAGI (reference sequence). CDR3 bases: TGTGCCAGCAGTTACTCGGAGCGAGGGGGAAGGGAAGGCTACACCTTC. It encodes CASSYSERGGREGYTF.

The chain carries TRBV28 and TRBJ1-1, with 10 bases matching TRBD1. This CDR3 region has 12 residues. Trimming removed 8 bases from V and 7 bases from J; junction bases left unmatched: 4. Germline V gives CDR1 MDHEN, CDR2 SYDVKM. The CDR3 loop reads CASGTGAFEAFF. The CDR3 bases are TGTGCCAGCGGGACAGGGGCCTTTGAAGCTTTCTTT.

The genes are TRBV5-1 and TRBJ2-7, with 10 bases matching TRBD2. Germline V gene lookup returns CDR1 SGHRS and CDR2 YFSETQ. The CDR3 is 17 residues long. With 0 bases clipped from V and 5 bases from J, the junction kept 11 bases outside the gene matches. CDR3 amino acids: CASSLELAGFGGNEQYF. CDR3 DNA: TGCGCCAGCAGCTTGGAACTAGCGGGGTTCGGTGGGAACGAGCAGTACTTC. Full variable domain (outside the CDR3, taken from reference TRBV5-1 and TRBJ2-7): KAGVTQTPRYLIKTRGQQVTLSCSPISGHRSVSWYQQTPGQGLQFLFEYFSETQRNKGNFPGRFSGRQFSNSRSEMNVSTLELGDSALYLCASSLELAGFGGNEQYFGPGTRLTVT.